This T cell receptor (beta chain) was captured in a study of T-cell reconstitution after alpha-beta-depleted transplantation in children. Study conclusions and caveats: Surviving thymic progenitors and recipient T cells were the source of high TCRbeta diversity at day 60 in some patients. Approximately two months post-transplant, alpha-beta T cells reportedly originated from several hundred expanded graft clones. From newly produced T cells came most of the T-cell counts and diversity one year after transplant.

TCRbeta library construction was performed incorporating unique molecular identifiers. TCRdb passed the PCR reads through MiXCR, listing each CDR3 protein once. The sample consists of 400,000 to 450,000 distinct CDR3 sequences, roughly 43% of them appearing once. Deletions cut 0 bases from V and 3 bases from J, with 5 bases between. The CDR3 spans 14 residues. The V gene's germline CDR1 is MNHEY and CDR2 SVGAGI. The sample holds one count of this clonotype. What it binds is unknown. The V gene is TRBV6-5, the J gene TRBJ2-2, with no clear D. This sequence was found in a girl aged 2-9 years with aplastic anemia, due to receive a stem cell transplant. This specimen consisted of PBMCs, obtained before TCRalphabeta/CD19-depleted stem cell transplant. The CDR3 protein is CASSYSRDTGELFF. The DNA of the CDR3 is TGTGCCAGCAGTTACTCCCGCGACACCGGGGAGCTGTTTTTT.